The clone carrying this T cell receptor beta chain was seen a handful of times. The antigen is unknown. The sample is drawn from a study of identifying expanded T cells in peripheral blood. Study results and caveats: About 1.2 clones differed between technical replicates, versus around 15 and 18 over time. Two-week clone count variance significantly increased as total template count grew.

The table came from immunoSEQ multiplex PCR; TCRdb's copy has only in-frame clones and leaves some out. Among about 100,000 clones, approximately 88% were seen once, and the ten largest hold less than 7%. Trimming took 5 bases from V and 3 from J; bases not matched to a gene: 4. The CDR3 sequence is 15 residues long. The germline CDR1 and CDR2 sequences are KGHSH and LQKENI. Collection occurred without any documented infections or immune events in donors. Sequences were obtained from blood. This sequence originates from a person between 18 and 69 years old in good health. This chain connects TRBV18 to TRBJ1-6, with TRBD1 matching 7 bases. The DNA of the CDR3 is TGTGCCAGCTCAGAGGACAGGAACTATAATTCACCCCTCCACTTT. The encoded protein is CASSEDRNYNSPLHF.